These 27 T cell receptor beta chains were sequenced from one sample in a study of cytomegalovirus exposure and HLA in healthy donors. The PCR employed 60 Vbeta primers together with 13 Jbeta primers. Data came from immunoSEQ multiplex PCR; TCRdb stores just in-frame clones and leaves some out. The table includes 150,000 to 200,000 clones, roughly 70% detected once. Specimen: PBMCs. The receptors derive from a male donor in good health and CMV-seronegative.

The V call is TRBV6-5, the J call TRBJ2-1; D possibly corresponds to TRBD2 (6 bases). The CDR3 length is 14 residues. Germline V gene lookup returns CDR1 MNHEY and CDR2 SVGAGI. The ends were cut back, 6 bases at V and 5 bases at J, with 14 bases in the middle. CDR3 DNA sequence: TGTGCCAGCAGCCAAACCAGGACTAACAATGAGCAGTTCTTC. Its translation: CASSQTRTNNEQFF.

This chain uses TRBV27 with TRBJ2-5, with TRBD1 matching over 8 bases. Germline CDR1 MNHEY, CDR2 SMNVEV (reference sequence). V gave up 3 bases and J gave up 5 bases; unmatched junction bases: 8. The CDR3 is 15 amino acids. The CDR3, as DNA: TGTGCCAGCAGTTTTTCGACAGGGGCCTTGGAGACCCAGTACTTC. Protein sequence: CASSFSTGALETQYF.

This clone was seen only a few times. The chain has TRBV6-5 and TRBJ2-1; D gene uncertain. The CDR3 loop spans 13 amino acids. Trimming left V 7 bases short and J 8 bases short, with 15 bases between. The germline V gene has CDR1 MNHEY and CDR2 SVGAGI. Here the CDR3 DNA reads TGTGCCAGCACCAGAGACATACGTGATGAGCAGTTCTTC. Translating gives CASTRDIRDEQFF.

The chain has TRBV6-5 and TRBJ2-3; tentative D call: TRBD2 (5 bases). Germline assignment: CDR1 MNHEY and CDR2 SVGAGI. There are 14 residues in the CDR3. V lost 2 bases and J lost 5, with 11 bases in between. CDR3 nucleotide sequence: TGTGCCAGCAGTTACGAGGGTCTGGGAGATACGCAGTATTTT. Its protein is CASSYEGLGDTQYF.

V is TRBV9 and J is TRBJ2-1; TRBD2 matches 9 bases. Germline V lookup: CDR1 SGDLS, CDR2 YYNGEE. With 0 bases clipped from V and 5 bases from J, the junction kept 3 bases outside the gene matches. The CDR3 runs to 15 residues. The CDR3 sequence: CASSVGGLAHNEQFF. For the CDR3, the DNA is TGTGCCAGCAGCGTAGGGGGACTAGCCCACAATGAGCAGTTCTTC.

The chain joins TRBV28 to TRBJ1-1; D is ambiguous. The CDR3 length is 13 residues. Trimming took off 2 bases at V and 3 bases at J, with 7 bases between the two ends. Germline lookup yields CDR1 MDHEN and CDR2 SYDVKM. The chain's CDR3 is CASSLVGDTEAFF. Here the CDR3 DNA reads TGTGCCAGCAGTTTAGTCGGAGACACTGAAGCTTTCTTT.

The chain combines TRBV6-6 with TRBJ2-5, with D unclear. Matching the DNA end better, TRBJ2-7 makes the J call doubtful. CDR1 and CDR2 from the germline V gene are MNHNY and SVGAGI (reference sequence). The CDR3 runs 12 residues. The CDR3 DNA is TGTGCCAGCAGTTACTCCACCTACGAGCAGTACTTC. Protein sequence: CASSYSTYEQYF.

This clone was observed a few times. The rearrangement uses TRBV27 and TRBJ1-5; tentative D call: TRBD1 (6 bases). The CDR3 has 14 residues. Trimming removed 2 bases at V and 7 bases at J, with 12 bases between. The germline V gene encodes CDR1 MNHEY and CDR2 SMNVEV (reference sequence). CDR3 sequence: CASSLARGGQPQHF. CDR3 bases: TGTGCCAGCAGTTTAGCCAGGGGCGGACAGCCCCAGCATTTT.

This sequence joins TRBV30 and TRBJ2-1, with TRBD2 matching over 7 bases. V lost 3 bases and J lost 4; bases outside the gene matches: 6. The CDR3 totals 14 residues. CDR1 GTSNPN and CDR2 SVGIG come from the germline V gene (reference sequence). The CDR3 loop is CAWRYGRPYNEQFF. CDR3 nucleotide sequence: TGTGCCTGGAGGTACGGGAGGCCATACAATGAGCAGTTCTTC.

The CDR3 bases are TGTGCCAGCAGCAAATCGGGGGGGGCGAATGGCTACACCTTC. This gives the protein CASSKSGGANGYTF. The V and J genes are TRBV9 and TRBJ1-2; a possible D gene is TRBD1 (6 bases). The CDR3 loop spans 14 amino acids. Germline V gene data show CDR1 as SGDLS and CDR2 as YYNGEE. The V end lost 4 bases, the J end lost 6 bases, and 16 bases lay between the germline ends.

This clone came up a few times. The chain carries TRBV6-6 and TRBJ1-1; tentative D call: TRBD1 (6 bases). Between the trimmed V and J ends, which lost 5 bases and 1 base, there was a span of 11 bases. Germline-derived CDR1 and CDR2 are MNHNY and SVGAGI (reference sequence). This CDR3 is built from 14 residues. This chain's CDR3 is CASSGYRANTEAFF. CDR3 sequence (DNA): TGTGCCAGCAGTGGCTACAGGGCGAACACTGAAGCTTTCTTT.

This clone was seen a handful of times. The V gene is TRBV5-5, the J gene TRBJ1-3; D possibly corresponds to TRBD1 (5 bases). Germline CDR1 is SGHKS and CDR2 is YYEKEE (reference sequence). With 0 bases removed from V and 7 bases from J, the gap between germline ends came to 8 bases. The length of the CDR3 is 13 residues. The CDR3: CASSLEGVNTIYF. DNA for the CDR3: TGTGCCAGCAGCTTGGAAGGGGTGAACACCATATATTTT.

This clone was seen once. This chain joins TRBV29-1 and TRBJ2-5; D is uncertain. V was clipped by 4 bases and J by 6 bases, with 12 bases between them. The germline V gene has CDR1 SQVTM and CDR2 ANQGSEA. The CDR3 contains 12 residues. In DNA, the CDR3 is TGCAGCGTTGGGTACTTATTGAAGACCCAGTACTTC. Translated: CSVGYLLKTQYF.

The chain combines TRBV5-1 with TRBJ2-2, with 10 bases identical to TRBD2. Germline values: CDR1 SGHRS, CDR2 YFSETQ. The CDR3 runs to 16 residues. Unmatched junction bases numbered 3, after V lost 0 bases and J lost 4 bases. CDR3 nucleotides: TGCGCCAGCAGCTTGGGAGTAGCGGGAGGCACCGGGGAGCTGTTTTTT. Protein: CASSLGVAGGTGELFF.

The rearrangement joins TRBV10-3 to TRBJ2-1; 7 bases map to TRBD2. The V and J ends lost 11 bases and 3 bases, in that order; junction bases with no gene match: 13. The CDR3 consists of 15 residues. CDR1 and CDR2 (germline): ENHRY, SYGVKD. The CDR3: CAAAGLAEFYNEQFF. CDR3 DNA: TGTGCCGCCGCTGGTCTAGCGGAATTCTACAATGAGCAGTTCTTC.

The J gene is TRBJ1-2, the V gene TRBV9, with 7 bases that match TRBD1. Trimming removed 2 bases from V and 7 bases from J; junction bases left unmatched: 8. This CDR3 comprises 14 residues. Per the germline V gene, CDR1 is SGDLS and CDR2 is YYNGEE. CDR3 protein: CASSVYGTESGYTF. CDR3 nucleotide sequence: TGTGCCAGCAGCGTGTATGGGACAGAATCTGGCTACACCTTC.

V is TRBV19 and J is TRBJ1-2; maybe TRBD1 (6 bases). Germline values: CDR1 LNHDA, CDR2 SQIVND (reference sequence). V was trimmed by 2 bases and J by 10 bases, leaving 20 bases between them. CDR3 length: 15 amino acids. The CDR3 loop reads CASSIMVRGGDFYTF. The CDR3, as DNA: TGTGCCAGTAGTATAATGGTCAGGGGCGGTGATTTCTACACCTTC.

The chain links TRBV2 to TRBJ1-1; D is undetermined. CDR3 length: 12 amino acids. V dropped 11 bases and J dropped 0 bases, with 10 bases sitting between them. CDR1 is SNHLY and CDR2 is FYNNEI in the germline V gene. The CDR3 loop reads CAGRVLNTEAFF. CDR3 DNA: TGTGCCGGGAGGGTATTGAACACTGAAGCTTTCTTT.

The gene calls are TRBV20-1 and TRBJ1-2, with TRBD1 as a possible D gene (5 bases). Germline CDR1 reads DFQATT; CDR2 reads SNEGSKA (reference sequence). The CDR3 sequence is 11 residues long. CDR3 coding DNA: TGCAGCTCCGCCCAGGGCTATGGCTACACCTTC. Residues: CSSAQGYGYTF.

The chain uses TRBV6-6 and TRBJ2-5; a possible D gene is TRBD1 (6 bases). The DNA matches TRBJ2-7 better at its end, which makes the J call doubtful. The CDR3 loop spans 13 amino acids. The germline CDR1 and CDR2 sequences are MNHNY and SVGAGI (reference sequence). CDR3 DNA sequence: TGTGCCAGCAGTCAACAGGGTTACGGCGAGCAGTACTTC. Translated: CASSQQGYGEQYF.

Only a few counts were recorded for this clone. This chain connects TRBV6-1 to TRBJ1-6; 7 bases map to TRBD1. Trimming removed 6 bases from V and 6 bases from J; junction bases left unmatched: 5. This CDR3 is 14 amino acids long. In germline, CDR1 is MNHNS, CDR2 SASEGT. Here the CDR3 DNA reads TGTGCCAGCAGGGGGGACAGTCTTAATTCACCCCTCCACTTT. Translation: CASRGDSLNSPLHF.

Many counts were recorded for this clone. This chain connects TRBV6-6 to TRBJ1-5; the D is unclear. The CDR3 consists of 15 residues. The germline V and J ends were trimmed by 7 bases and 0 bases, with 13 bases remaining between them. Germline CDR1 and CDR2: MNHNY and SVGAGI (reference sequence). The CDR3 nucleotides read TGTGCCAGCACCCCGAGGGTATATAGCAATCAGCCCCAGCATTTT. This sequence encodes CASTPRVYSNQPQHF.

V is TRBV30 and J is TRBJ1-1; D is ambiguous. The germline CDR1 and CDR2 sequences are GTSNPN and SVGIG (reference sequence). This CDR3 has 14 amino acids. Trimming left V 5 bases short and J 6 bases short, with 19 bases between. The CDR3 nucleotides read TGTGCCTGGGTCGGGGTAGGGAGGAGGGCTGAAGCTTTCTTT. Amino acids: CAWVGVGRRAEAFF.

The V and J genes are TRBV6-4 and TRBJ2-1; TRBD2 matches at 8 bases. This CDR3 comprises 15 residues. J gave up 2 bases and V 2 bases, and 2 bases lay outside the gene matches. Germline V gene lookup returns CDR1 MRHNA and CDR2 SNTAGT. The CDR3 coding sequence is TGTGCCAGCAGTGACAGAGCGGGAGCCTACAATGAGCAGTTCTTC. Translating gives CASSDRAGAYNEQFF.

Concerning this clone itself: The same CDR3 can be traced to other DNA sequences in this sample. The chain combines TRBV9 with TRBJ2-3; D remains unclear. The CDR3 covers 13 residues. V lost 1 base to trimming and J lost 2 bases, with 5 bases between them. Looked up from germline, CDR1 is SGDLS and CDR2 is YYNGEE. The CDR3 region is CASSVISTDTQYF. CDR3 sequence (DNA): TGTGCCAGCAGCGTAATCTCCACAGATACGCAGTATTTT.

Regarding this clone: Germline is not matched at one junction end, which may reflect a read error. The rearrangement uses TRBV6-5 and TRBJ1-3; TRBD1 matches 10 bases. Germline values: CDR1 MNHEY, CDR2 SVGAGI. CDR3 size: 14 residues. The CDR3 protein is CASSWTGGGNTTYF. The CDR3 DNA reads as TGTGCCAGCAGTTGGACAGGGGGTGGAAACACCACATATTTT.

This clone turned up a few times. DNA of the CDR3: TGTGCCAGCAGCGTAAGAGTGAACACTGAAGCTTTCTTT. This codes for CASSVRVNTEAFF. This sequence joins TRBV9 and TRBJ1-1; D uncertain. CDR3 length equals 13 residues. V dropped 1 base and J dropped 0 bases, with 4 bases sitting between them. Germline V gene data show CDR1 as SGDLS and CDR2 as YYNGEE.